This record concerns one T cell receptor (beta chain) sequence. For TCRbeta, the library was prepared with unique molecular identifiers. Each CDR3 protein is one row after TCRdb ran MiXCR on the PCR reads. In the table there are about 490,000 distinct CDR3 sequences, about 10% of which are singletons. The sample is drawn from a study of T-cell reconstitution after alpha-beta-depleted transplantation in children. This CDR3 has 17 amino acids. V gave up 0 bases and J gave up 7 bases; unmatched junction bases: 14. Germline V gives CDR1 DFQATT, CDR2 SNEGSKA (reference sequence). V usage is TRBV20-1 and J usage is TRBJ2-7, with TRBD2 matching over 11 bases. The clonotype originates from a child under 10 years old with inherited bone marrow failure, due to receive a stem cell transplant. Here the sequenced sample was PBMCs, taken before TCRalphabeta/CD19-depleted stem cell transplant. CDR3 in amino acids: CSARDALAGGVLGEQYF. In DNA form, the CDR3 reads TGCAGTGCTAGAGATGCCCTAGCGGGAGGTGTTTTGGGAGAGCAGTACTTC.